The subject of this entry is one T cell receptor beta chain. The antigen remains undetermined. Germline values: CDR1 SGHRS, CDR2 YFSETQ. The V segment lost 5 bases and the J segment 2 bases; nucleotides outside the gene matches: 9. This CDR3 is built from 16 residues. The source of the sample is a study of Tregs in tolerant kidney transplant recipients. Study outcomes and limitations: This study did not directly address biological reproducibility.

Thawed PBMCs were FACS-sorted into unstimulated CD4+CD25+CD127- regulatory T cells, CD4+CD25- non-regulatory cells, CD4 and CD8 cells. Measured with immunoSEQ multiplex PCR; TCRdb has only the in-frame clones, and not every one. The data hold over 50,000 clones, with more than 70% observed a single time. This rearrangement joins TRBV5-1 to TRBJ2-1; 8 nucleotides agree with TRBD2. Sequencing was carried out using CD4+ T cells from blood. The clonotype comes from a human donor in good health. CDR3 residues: CASRELSGSAYNEQFF. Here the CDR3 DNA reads TGCGCCAGCAGGGAATTGAGCGGGAGCGCCTACAATGAGCAGTTCTTC.